What follows is one T cell receptor beta chain and its context. What it binds is not known. The data belong to a study of cytomegalovirus exposure and HLA in healthy donors. Vbeta (60) and Jbeta (13) primers were used in the PCR. The protocol was immunoSEQ multiplex PCR, while the TCRdb copy is restricted to in-frame clones and leaves out a portion. Among roughly 130,000 clones listed, about 62% were seen once. The CDR3 sequence is 13 residues long. CDR1 is SGHDN and CDR2 is FVKESK in the germline V gene. V was cut by 1 base and J by 3 bases, with 7 bases left in between. Study-wide findings and caveats: DRB1 showed the most TCR associations and HLA-C the fewest in a later analysis, as rates varied by HLA locus. Earlier findings revealed that most TCR beta V segments proved productive either about 90% or about 30% of the time. What a later analysis showed was that several of the most significant clusters appeared linked to common viral pathogens.

This receptor was identified in a woman aged 40-49 years in good health and CMV-seropositive. V and J are TRBV14 and TRBJ2-7; D gene unclear. Sequences were obtained from PBMCs. Here the CDR3 DNA reads TGTGCCAGCAGCCAAGTCGGAGACTACGAGCAGTACTTC. It translates to CASSQVGDYEQYF.